This paragraph covers one T cell receptor beta chain sequence. This clone was picked up many times. Its antigen specificity is not known. No base-level quality is on record; no much larger clone is a single base apart. The treatment or condition label for this specimen denotes: high-dose cyclophosphamide on days +3 and +4 as single-agent GVHD prophylaxis. Patients in the PTCy group got busulfan and fludarabine conditioning, a marrow graft from a related or unrelated donor, and cyclophosphamide on days +3 and +4. PTCy-treated patients were drawn from a prospective multi-institutional clinical trial. Mononuclear cells from peripheral blood and bone marrow were separated by Ficoll-Hypaque density centrifugation and then cryopreserved. This sample stems from a study of T cells after posttransplantation cyclophosphamide (dated by TCRdb to about 2016). Notes on the research overall: The study tracked T cell repertoire reconstitution by TRB sequencing after myeloablative bone marrow transplantation using posttransplantation cyclophosphamide as GVHD prophylaxis. Because TRA and TRB clonality were tightly correlated in 8 or 9 samples, subsequent TCR analyses were focused on TRB only. Public TRB sequences were searched against a database of over 3,000 sequences associated with responses to pathogens, tumor antigens, self-antigens and alloantigens. Samples from some 40 PTCy-treated patients, along with samples from roughly 15 of their related bone marrow donors, underwent antigen receptor sequencing. Blood from all 35 or so PTCy patients with 1-year posttransplant specimens was subjected to TRB sequencing. TRB sequencing was also done on up to about 3 additional blood samples from 2 to 5.2 years after transplant in 3 patients, and on pretransplant blood from several patients.

TRB sequencing used genomic DNA with the immunoSEQ assay at survey resolution or the hsTCRB kit. On the study's bioinformatics: The immunoSEQ software handled the initial read processing, while the LymphoSeq R package was used for the repertoire analyses. Clonality was computed as 1 minus normalized Shannon entropy; Gini coefficient was also calculated for each TRB dataset. Phenotypes of unsorted samples were inferred by mapping TRB sequences from sorted subsets of the recipient or donor onto unsorted samples of the same recipient. Here the immuneACCESS table is served through TCRdb, limited to in-frame sequences with V and J called. Missing clones are a known gap in these copies; in checked studies unresolved V genes cover under half, and the rest lacks a known reason. V, J and clone size are those of that table, while D and trimming were read from the DNA. This sample contains some 16,000 clones, none of which is a singleton. Jointly, the top ten make up roughly 0.54% of the sample.

Overall results and qualifications from the work: The TRB repertoires of T cells infiltrating skin or the GI tract showed only limited overlap with the TRB repertoires found in blood. Across fewer than 50 patients, TRB clonality was highly associated with recipient CMV seropositivity and CMV reactivation, and diversity in PTCy patients was similar to diversity in CNI/methotrexate controls. Donor-recipient similarity was low at 1-2 months but increased during the first year, and donor CD8+ memory clones often dominated later blood repertoires.

Specimen: PBMCs, collected after allogeneic stem cell transplant with posttransplant cyclophosphamide. This clonotype originated in a female patient aged 30-39 years who received an allogeneic stem cell transplant from a related donor, was CMV-positive, and had no GVHD. Some T cells may originate with the graft donor following a transplant.

The nucleotide sequence is TGTGCCAGCAGTTTGACAGGGGTTAGCAATCAGCCCCAGCATTTT. Its amino acids are CASSLTGVSNQPQHF. This chain is built from TRBV27 and TRBJ1-5; 8 central bases correspond to TRBD1. The CDR3 has 15 amino acids, counting the end cysteine and phenylalanine. Kept here is only the CDR3 DNA, which spans 45 bases and is read in frame from base 1. Germline trimming amounts to 3 bases on V and 0 bases on J, with 1 as the count of junction bases outside the gene matches. The germline V gene (reference sequence) yields MNHEY for CDR1 and SMNVEV for CDR2.